This TCR beta chain was captured in a study of shared clonotypes between healthy human individuals. In regard to this clone: Antigen: not known.

Some 30,000 T cell genomes, or around 0.2 ug DNA, went into the sorted-subset replicate PCRs. The data were produced by immunoSEQ multiplex PCR, yet TCRdb's version contains in-frame clones alone and is incomplete. The repertoire holds approximately 2,300,000 clones, with around 93% as singletons. CDR1 and CDR2 (germline): LNHDA, SQIVND (reference sequence). V lost 6 bases and J 7 bases, leaving 15 bases between the germline ends. The CDR3 sequence is 13 residues long. Broader study findings: Clonotypes that were shared across a handful of donors made up roughly 5% of naive CD4 clonotypes. Expectations were that clonotype sharing among donors would be affected by sequencing depth.

The receptor's source is a man aged 18 to 30 in good health. Some clones in this sample may be carry-over from other donors' samples. Input material: naive CD4+ T cells from PBMCs. As to subset: CD45RA+ positively selected. V and J are TRBV19 and TRBJ2-5; no clear D gene. CDR3: CASRPVAGVTQYF. The CDR3 nucleotides read TGTGCCAGTAGACCAGTTGCTGGGGTGACCCAGTACTTC.